The 2 T cell receptor beta chains below come from one sample, sequenced in a study of T-cell memory formation after mild COVID-19. Each CDR3 protein gets one entry after TCRdb re-called the 5' RACE reads with MiXCR. The sample contains 200,000 to 250,000 distinct CDR3 sequences, more than 9% of which appear only once. Source material: PBMCs or a T cell subset sorted from them (not recorded which). The receptor set was obtained from a man between 18 and 29 years old who had mild COVID-19 (a few samples of this study predate the infection). Cell type and time point are not known.

This clonotype occurred a few times. This chain connects TRBV6-2 or TRBV6-3 to TRBJ2-7, with 10 bases lining up with TRBD2. This CDR3 has 14 amino acids. Germline CDR1 is MNHEY and CDR2 is SVGEGT. V shed 6 bases and J 2 bases; nucleotides not matched to a gene: 4. This CDR3 reads CASRRTSGTYEQYF. DNA of the CDR3: TGTGCCAGCAGACGGACTAGCGGTACCTACGAGCAGTACTTC.

This clonotype was counted ten times or more. The chain joins TRBV2 to TRBJ2-1, with a tentative D call TRBD1 (6 bases). The CDR3 runs 11 residues. Looked up from germline, CDR1 is SNHLY and CDR2 is FYNNEI. The V end lost 6 bases, the J end lost 10 bases, and 10 bases lay between the germline ends. The CDR3: CASRGAGEQFF. DNA for the CDR3: TGTGCCAGCAGGGGGGCTGGGGAGCAGTTCTTC.